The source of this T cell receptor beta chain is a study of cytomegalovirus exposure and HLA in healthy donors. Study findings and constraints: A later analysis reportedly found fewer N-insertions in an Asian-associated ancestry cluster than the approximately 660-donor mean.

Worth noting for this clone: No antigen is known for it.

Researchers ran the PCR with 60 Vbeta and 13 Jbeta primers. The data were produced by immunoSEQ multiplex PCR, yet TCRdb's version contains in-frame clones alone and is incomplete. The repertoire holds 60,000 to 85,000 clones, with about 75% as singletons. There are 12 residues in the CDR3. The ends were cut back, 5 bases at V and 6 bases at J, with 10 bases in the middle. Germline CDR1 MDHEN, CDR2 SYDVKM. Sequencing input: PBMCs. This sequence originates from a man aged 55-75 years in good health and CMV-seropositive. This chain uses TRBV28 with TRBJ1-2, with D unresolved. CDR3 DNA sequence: TGTGCCAGCAGTGAACAGCGGAATGGCTACACCTTC. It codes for CASSEQRNGYTF.